This T cell receptor (beta chain) was identified in a study of shared clonotypes between healthy human individuals. Libraries were prepared by immunoSEQ multiplex PCR; TCRdb keeps only in-frame clonotypes and omits some of them. The table lists more than 400,000 clones, almost 97% of them singletons. This CDR3 contains 12 residues. Trimming stripped 1 base from V and 6 bases from J, with 7 bases between. CDR1 KGHSH and CDR2 LQKENI come from the germline V gene. The material sequenced was naive CD4+ T cells sorted from blood. Subset reported: CD45RA+ positively selected. This chain links TRBV18 with TRBJ2-7; a possible D gene is TRBD1 (6 bases). The sequence derives from a woman younger than 45 in good health. In nucleotides, the CDR3 is TGTGCCAGCTCACCACTAGGGGGCGAGCAGTACTTC. As protein: CASSPLGGEQYF.